A selection of T cell receptor beta chains follows, all from one sample in a study of cytomegalovirus exposure and HLA in healthy donors. Assay: immunoSEQ multiplex PCR; the TCRdb copy retains only in-frame clones and omits some. The profile shows 65,000 to 70,000 clones, roughly four fifths of them singletons. The specimen sequenced was PBMCs. These receptors were collected from a young woman in good health and CMV-seropositive. CDR3s include the opening cysteine and the closing phenylalanine or tryptophan. Each record gives: V gene, CDR3 protein.

V gene: TRBV7-8; CDR3 protein: CASSSRDSGNTIYF
V gene: TRBV2; CDR3 protein: CASSRQGLNTEAFF
V gene: TRBV9; CDR3 protein: CASSVGSGGYGYTF
V gene: TRBV30; CDR3 protein: CAWSVIRGTSHLNEQYF
V gene: TRBV28; CDR3 protein: CASSFQGQNIYGYTF
V gene: TRBV11-2; CDR3 protein: CASSSLREQYF
V gene: TRBV4-3; CDR3 protein: CASSQDGTSGQETQYF
V gene: TRBV9; CDR3 protein: CASSVGGDASYEQYF
V gene: TRBV5-4; CDR3 protein: CASSQQGRRMSDEQFF
V gene: TRBV7-9; CDR3 protein: CASRVVGGGKDEQYF
V gene: TRBV9; CDR3 protein: CASSVGTGGNTEAFF
V gene: TRBV19; CDR3 protein: CASISDRSSYNEQFF
V gene: TRBV6-5; CDR3 protein: CASSYRSLGENTEAFF
V gene: TRBV2; CDR3 protein: CASSTPGTSGDPYEQYF
V gene: TRBV11-2; CDR3 protein: CASSALLAHQETQYF
V gene: TRBV6-1; CDR3 protein: CASNGMGETQYF
V gene: TRBV19; CDR3 protein: CASSHRTGDQPQHF
V gene: TRBV5-1; CDR3 protein: CASSFSGRRWEQYF
V gene: TRBV6-6; CDR3 protein: CASSGPGQSFYGYTF
V gene: TRBV5-8; CDR3 protein: CASIPAPSQVDYEQYF
V gene: TRBV29-1; CDR3 protein: CSVDLPNYGYTF
V gene: TRBV6-5; CDR3 protein: CASSKRERGTQYF
V gene: TRBV19; CDR3 protein: CASSIDLRGLTEAFF
V gene: TRBV7-3; CDR3 protein: CASSAGTENTEAFF
V gene: TRBV6-6; CDR3 protein: CASSSSSGAYEQYF
V gene: TRBV11-2; CDR3 protein: CASSLGTWVEKLFF